This T cell receptor beta chain appears in the sequencing data of a study of T cell responses to AZD1222 COVID-19 vaccine. The CDR3 consists of 14 residues. The V gene's germline CDR1 is LNHDA and CDR2 SQIVND (reference sequence). V was clipped by 4 bases and J by 6 bases, with 13 bases between them. TCRdb keeps only in-frame clones here, not all; method: immunoSEQ multiplex PCR. Among more than 150,000 clones, more than 85% were seen once, and the ten largest hold approximately 1.5%. The clonotype was recovered from an adult who received the AZD1222 COVID-19 vaccine. The chain recombines TRBV19 with TRBJ1-5, with D perhaps TRBD1 (5 bases). This specimen consisted of peripheral blood, obtained 28 days after the second AZD1222 dose. CDR3 sequence: CASSNAGNSQPQHF. In DNA, the CDR3 is TGTGCCAGTAGTAACGCAGGGAACTCTCAGCCCCAGCATTTT. The full variable domain, its missing parts supplied by reference TRBV19 and TRBJ1-5, is DGGITQSPKYLFRKEGQNVTLSCEQNLNHDAMYWYRQDPGQGLRLIYYSQIVNDFQKGDIAEGYSVSREKKESFPLTVTSAQKNPTAFYLCASSNAGNSQPQHFGDGTRLSIL.